This is a list of T cell receptor beta chains from one sample in a study of cytomegalovirus exposure and HLA in healthy donors. Profiled with immunoSEQ multiplex PCR; TCRdb holds only in-frame clones, not every one. This table holds about 52,000 clones. Sequenced: PBMCs. These receptors all stem from a woman aged 55-70 years in good health and CMV-seropositive. Each CDR3 is given with its conserved first and last residue. The D gene is left open where the match is weak.

TRBV10-3	.	TRBJ1-1	TGTGCCATCAGTGAGGTTCCAGGGAGGGCTGAAGCTTTCTTT	CAISEVPGRAEAFF
TRBV9	.	TRBJ2-1	TGTGCCAGCAGCGTACGGAGCTCCTACAATGAGCAGTTCTTC	CASSVRSSYNEQFF
TRBV11-2	TRBD1	TRBJ1-2	TGTGCCAGCAGCTTCCAGGGGGCGCCCGGCTACACCTTC	CASSFQGAPGYTF
TRBV19	TRBD1	TRBJ2-7	TGTGCCAGTAGCCCCAACGGTCGGACAGGGGCGACCTACGAGCAGTACTTC	CASSPNGRTGATYEQYF
TRBV19	TRBD1	TRBJ1-3	TGTGCCAGTAGTATGGGACAGAGCTCTGGAAACACCATATATTTT	CASSMGQSSGNTIYF
TRBV10-3	.	TRBJ1-1	TGTGCCTCAACTGCGCGGATAGACTCCGAGGCTGAAGATTTCTTT	CASTARIDSEAEDFF
TRBV5-1	TRBD1	TRBJ1-1	TGCGCCAGCAGCTTGGTCCAGGGGGCCTCTGAAGCTTTCTTT	CASSLVQGASEAFF
TRBV5-6	.	TRBJ1-4	TGTGCCAGCAGCTCTTCAGAGACTCCGGGAACTAATGAAAAACTGTTTTTT	CASSSSETPGTNEKLFF
TRBV19	TRBD1	TRBJ1-3	TGTGCCAGTAGACCCGGGACAGGGTTTGGAAACACCATATATTTT	CASRPGTGFGNTIYF
TRBV11-2	TRBD1	TRBJ2-7	TGTGCCAGCAGCTTAGTCGTTGGACAGGGGGCCTACGAGCAGTACTTC	CASSLVVGQGAYEQYF
TRBV19	TRBD1	TRBJ1-2	TGTGCCAGTAGCACCGTTGACAGGGGCTATGGCTACACCTTC	CASSTVDRGYGYTF
TRBV5-1	.	TRBJ1-2	TGCGCCAGCAGCTTGGGAACAGGCGGATATGGCTACACCTTC	CASSLGTGGYGYTF
TRBV20-1	.	TRBJ2-5	TGCAGTGCTATTAGTGCGGAGACCCAGTACTTC	CSAISAETQYF
TRBV10-3	.	TRBJ2-7	TGTGCCATCACTGGCGGGGCTACCTACGAGCAGTACTTC	CAITGGATYEQYF
TRBV19	.	TRBJ2-3	TGTGCCAGTAGTGCCGACATGGCCTCCCCAGATACGCAGTATTTT	CASSADMASPDTQYF
TRBV2	.	TRBJ2-3	TGTGCCAGCAGGTCATGGGGGCCCACAGATACGCAGTATTTT	CASRSWGPTDTQYF
TRBV11-2	TRBD2	TRBJ2-1	TGTGCCAGCAGCGACGGGACTAGCGGGGGGACGGACAATGAGCAGTTCTTC	CASSDGTSGGTDNEQFF
TRBV19	.	TRBJ2-5	TGTGCCAGTAGTATGACTGGTGAAGAGACCCAGTACTTC	CASSMTGEETQYF
TRBV11-2	TRBD2	TRBJ2-1	TGTGCCAGCAGCTTAAGACTAGCGGGGATCGACAATGAGCAGTTCTTC	CASSLRLAGIDNEQFF
TRBV5-1	TRBD1	TRBJ2-2	TGCGCCAGCAGGGGGGGACAGGGAAGCACCGGGGAGCTGTTTTTT	CASRGGQGSTGELFF
TRBV4-2	TRBD1	TRBJ1-2	TGTGCCAGCAGCCCCGGTGGACAGGGAGGGCCCCGTGGCTACACCTTC	CASSPGGQGGPRGYTF
TRBV9	.	TRBJ2-6	TGTGCCAGCAGCCCCGGACAGCTAACAGGCGACGTCCTGACTTTC	CASSPGQLTGDVLTF
TRBV5-6	TRBD1	TRBJ1-6	TGTGCCAGCAGCTCCGGGACAGGGCATTCACCCCTACACTTT	CASSSGTGHSPLHF
TRBV4-3	TRBD1	TRBJ2-7	TGCGCCAGCAGCCAAGGGGGAGCAGGGGGTACCTACGAGCAGTACTTC	CASSQGGAGGTYEQYF
TRBV19	.	TRBJ1-5	TGTGCCAGTACCGTAGCCCTGACTATTGCTCAGCCCCAGCATTTT	CASTVALTIAQPQHF
TRBV7-9	.	TRBJ2-2	TGTGCCAGCAGCTTCGGGGTATACACCGGGGAGCTGTTTTTT	CASSFGVYTGELFF
TRBV2	.	TRBJ2-2	TGTGCCAGCAGGGTAGAACGGAACAGCGGGGAGCTGTTTTTT	CASRVERNSGELFF
TRBV13	TRBD1	TRBJ1-1	TGTGCCAGCAGCTGGGGACAGGGTTGGAACACTGAAGCTTTCTTT	CASSWGQGWNTEAFF
TRBV6-5	TRBD1	TRBJ2-7	TGTGCCAGCAGTTATTACCCGGGACAGGGTAAATACGAGCAGTACTTC	CASSYYPGQGKYEQYF
TRBV5-4	.	TRBJ2-1	TGTGCCAGCAGCTTGGCGGGGGTTGGAGGAGTGAATGAGCAGTTCTTC	CASSLAGVGGVNEQFF
TRBV6-1	TRBD1	TRBJ2-7	TGTGCCAGCAGTCCGACAGGGGGTCAAAACGAGCAGTACTTC	CASSPTGGQNEQYF
TRBV6-6	.	TRBJ2-5	TGTGCCAGCAGTGTCTCGGGACACCTGTACCAAGAGACCCAGTACTTC	CASSVSGHLYQETQYF
TRBV4-1	.	TRBJ1-6	TGCGCCAGCAGCCAAGATGCTGGGAGTGGTTCACCCCTCCACTTT	CASSQDAGSGSPLHF
TRBV10-3	TRBD1	TRBJ1-3	TGTGCCAGCCGGGACAGCCTTACTACGGGAAACACCATATATTTT	CASRDSLTTGNTIYF
TRBV7-9	.	TRBJ2-6	TGTGCCAGCAGCCGGGACACCGTCCTCTCTGGGGCCAACGTCCTGACTTTC	CASSRDTVLSGANVLTF
TRBV4-3	.	TRBJ1-6	TGCGCCAGCAGCCAAGAGGAGACAGTTTATTCACCCCTCCACTTT	CASSQEETVYSPLHF
TRBV11-2	.	TRBJ1-6	TGTGCCAGCAGCTCGACAGGTTATAATTCACCCCTCCACTTT	CASSSTGYNSPLHF
TRBV4-3	TRBD1	TRBJ2-1	TGCGCCAGCAGCCAACCGTTGGACAGGGGGCGACCTAATGAGCAGTTCTTC	CASSQPLDRGRPNEQFF
TRBV28	.	TRBJ2-7	TGTGCCAGCAGTTTAAAAGGGGGGACAGTAATGTCCTACGAGCAGTACTTC	CASSLKGGTVMSYEQYF
TRBV27	TRBD1	TRBJ2-1	TGTGCCAGCAGTTTAGGGACAGGGCACAATGAGCAGTTCTTC	CASSLGTGHNEQFF
TRBV14	TRBD1	TRBJ1-1	TGTGCCAGCAGCCAAGATCTGGGCAGGGGGCTTAGCACTGAAGCTTTCTTT	CASSQDLGRGLSTEAFF
TRBV6-5	.	TRBJ1-5	TGTGCCAGCAGTTACACCGGTATGGGCAATCAGCCCCAGCATTTT	CASSYTGMGNQPQHF
TRBV9	TRBD2	TRBJ2-2	TGTGCCAGCAGCGCCCAGGGACTAGCGGGGGTTACCGGGGAGCTGTTTTTT	CASSAQGLAGVTGELFF